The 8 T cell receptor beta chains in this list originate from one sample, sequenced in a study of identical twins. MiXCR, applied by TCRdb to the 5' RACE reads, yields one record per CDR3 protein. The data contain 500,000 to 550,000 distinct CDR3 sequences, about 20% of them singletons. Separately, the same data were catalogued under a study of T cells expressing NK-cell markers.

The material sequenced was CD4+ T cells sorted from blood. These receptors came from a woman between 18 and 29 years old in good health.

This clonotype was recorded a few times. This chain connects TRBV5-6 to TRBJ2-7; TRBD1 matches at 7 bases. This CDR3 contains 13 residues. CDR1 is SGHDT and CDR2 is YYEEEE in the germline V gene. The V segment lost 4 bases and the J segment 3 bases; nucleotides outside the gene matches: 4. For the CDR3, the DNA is TGTGCCAGCAGCCATGACAGGGTCTACGAGCAGTACTTC. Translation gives CASSHDRVYEQYF.

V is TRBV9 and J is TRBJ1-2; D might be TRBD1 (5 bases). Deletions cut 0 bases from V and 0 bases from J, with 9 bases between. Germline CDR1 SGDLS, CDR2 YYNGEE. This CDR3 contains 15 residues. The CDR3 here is CASSVAGLPNYGYTF. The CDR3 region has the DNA TGTGCCAGCAGCGTAGCGGGACTGCCTAACTATGGCTACACCTTC.

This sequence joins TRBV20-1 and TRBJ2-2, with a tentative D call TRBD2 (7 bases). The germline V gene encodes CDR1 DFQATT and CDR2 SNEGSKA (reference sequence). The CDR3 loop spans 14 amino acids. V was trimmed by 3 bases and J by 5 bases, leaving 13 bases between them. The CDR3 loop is CSARVGGPTGELFF. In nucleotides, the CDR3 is TGCAGTGCTAGGGTGGGGGGGCCAACCGGGGAGCTGTTTTTT.

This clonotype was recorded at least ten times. As DNA, the CDR3 is TGTGCCAGCTCACCGATATTTCAAGCGCGGAGCTCCTACAATGAGCAGTTCTTC. Amino acid sequence: CASSPIFQARSSYNEQFF. The chain employs TRBV18 and TRBJ2-1; no clear D. V was shortened by 3 bases and J by 0 bases, with 18 bases between the two germline ends. Germline loops: CDR1 KGHSH, CDR2 LQKENI. The CDR3 sequence is 18 residues long.

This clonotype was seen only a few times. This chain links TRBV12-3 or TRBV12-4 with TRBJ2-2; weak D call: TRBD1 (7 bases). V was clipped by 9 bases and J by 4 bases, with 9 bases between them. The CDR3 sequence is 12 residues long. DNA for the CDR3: TGTGCCAGGCAGGGGGGCACCGGGGAGCTGTTTTTT. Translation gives CARQGGTGELFF.

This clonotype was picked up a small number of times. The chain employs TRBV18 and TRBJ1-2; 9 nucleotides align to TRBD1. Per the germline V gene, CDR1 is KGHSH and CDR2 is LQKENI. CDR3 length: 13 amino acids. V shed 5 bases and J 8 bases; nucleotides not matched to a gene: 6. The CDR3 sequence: CASSRDREKGYTF. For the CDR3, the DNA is TGTGCCAGCTCAAGGGACAGGGAAAAGGGCTACACCTTC.

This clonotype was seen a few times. The CDR3 sequence is CASSLASTLVTGELFF. CDR3 bases: TGCGCCAGCAGCTTGGCCTCCACCCTAGTCACCGGGGAGCTGTTTTTT. The V gene is TRBV5-1, the J gene TRBJ2-2; no clear D. Germline V gene lookup returns CDR1 SGHRS and CDR2 YFSETQ. Trimming pared 0 bases from V and 4 bases from J, leaving 13 bases between. The CDR3 runs to 16 residues.

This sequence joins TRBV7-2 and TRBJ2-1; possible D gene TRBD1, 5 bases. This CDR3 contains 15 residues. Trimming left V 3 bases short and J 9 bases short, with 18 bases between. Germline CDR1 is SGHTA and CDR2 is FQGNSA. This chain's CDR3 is CASSFGLGRASEQFF. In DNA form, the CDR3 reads TGTGCCAGCAGCTTCGGGCTTGGCAGGGCCAGTGAGCAGTTCTTC. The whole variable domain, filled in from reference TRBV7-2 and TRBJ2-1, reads GAGVSQSPSNKVTEKGKDVELRCDPISGHTALYWYRQSLGQGLEFLIYFQGNSAPDKSGLPSDRFSAERTGGSVSTLTIQRTQQEDSAVYLCASSFGLGRASEQFFGPGTRLTVL.